The clone carrying this T cell receptor beta chain was detected ten times or more. Its antigen is not known. This specimen comes from a study of regulatory T cells in long-lasting Graves disease. Overall study results and limits: TRBV28 was favored in persistent disease, as were TRBJ1-2 and TRBJ2-5.

iRepertoire HTBI primers and Arm-PCR of CDR3 regions built TCR beta libraries. TCRdb re-analysed the multiplex PCR reads in MiXCR, keeping a single row per CDR3 protein. The table includes about 420,000 distinct CDR3 sequences, 16% detected once. The time point was: newly diagnosed GD, antithyroid drugs for less than 3 months. The TCR library was made from RNA that had been extracted from PBMCs in TRIzol. The CDR3 extends over 19 amino acids. Germline V lookup: CDR1 MNHEY, CDR2 SVGAGI. Losses at the gene ends were 1 base for V and 0 bases for J; bases not matched to a gene: 9. The same data also contributed to another study, on T cells in Graves' hyperthyroidism and ophthalmopathy. As reported in that work: Blood also held most thyroid clonotypes expanded beyond 0.001.

The TCR comes from a woman aged 18-29 years with Graves disease. The chain uses TRBV6-5 and TRBJ2-7, with 13 bases aligning to TRBD2. The input for sequencing was peripheral blood mononuclear cells (PBMCs), taken at new diagnosis, from a patient treated with antithyroid drugs. The CDR3 is CASSYFLTSGRPYSYEQYF. CDR3 DNA sequence: TGTGCCAGCAGTTACTTCCTGACTAGCGGGAGGCCCTACTCCTACGAGCAGTACTTC.